This is a list of T cell receptor beta chains from one sample in a study of TIL therapy for anti-PD-1-resistant metastatic lung cancer. Repertoires were generated with immunoSEQ multiplex PCR, while TCRdb's copy carries only in-frame clones and drops some. The data contain under 8,000 clones, about 66% of them seen just once; the ten biggest clones take up under 20%. The sequenced sample was tumor tissue, obtained at baseline. The receptors stem from a person aged 25 to 85 with non-small cell lung cancer. The CDR3 runs from the conserved cysteine through the conserved F or W. A row's size may be missing; if present it is once, few, many or a size class.

length,J,size,V,CDR3
17,TRBJ1-5,few,TRBV5-6,CASSLALGQGTRQPQHF
13,TRBJ2-2,NA,TRBV3-1/TRBV3-2,CASSQFLTGELFF
15,TRBJ2-3,NA,TRBV4-1,CASSQAGGPTDTQYF
15,TRBJ1-1,NA,TRBV2,CASSEARGLNTEAFF
14,TRBJ1-1,medium-sized,TRBV6-2/TRBV6-3,CASSYLTGGTEAFF
13,TRBJ2-7,NA,TRBV6-6,CASSYGPPHEQYF
16,TRBJ2-4,NA,TRBV6-1,CASSDVDFLAKNIQYF
15,TRBJ2-5,NA,TRBV5-8,CASSVAGFGQETQYF
12,TRBJ1-2,NA,TRBV6-6,CATTDGSYGYTF
20,TRBJ1-1,NA,TRBV10-1,CASSEFPLRQECYMNTEAFF
13,TRBJ1-6,NA,TRBV3-1/TRBV3-2,CASSRLILSPLHF
15,TRBJ1-4,NA,TRBV6-5,CASSYSGRPNEKLFF
13,TRBJ2-1,NA,TRBV30,CAGETVSYNEQFF
14,TRBJ2-3,NA,TRBV5-1,CASSLGQLTDTQYF
14,TRBJ1-5,NA,TRBV3-1/TRBV3-2,CASSRGWGNQPQHF
15,TRBJ2-4,NA,TRBV19,CASSPGGDRGLHVDF